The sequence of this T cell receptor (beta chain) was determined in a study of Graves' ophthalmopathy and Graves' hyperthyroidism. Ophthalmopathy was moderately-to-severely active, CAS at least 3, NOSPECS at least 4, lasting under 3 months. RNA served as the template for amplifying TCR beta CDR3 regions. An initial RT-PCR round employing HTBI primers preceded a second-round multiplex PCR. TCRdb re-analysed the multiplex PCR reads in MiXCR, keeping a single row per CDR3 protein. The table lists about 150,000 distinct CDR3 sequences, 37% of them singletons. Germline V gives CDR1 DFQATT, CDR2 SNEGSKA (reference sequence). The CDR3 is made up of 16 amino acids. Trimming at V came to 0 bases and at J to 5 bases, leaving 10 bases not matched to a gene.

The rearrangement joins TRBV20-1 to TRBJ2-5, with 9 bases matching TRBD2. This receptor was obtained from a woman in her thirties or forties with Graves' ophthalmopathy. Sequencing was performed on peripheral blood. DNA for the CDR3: TGCAGTGCTAGAGAGGGGAGGCTAGCGGGGTTCGAGACCCAGTACTTC. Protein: CSAREGRLAGFETQYF.